The 28 T cell receptor beta chains below all came from one sample that was sequenced in a study of blood T cell repertoires in COVID-19. TCRdb's copy holds only in-frame clones and misses some; the assay was immunoSEQ multiplex PCR. This repertoire shows about 190,000 clones, roughly 79% found once; its top ten account for about 18%. The sequencing input was peripheral blood. Receptor source: a man between 60 and 75 years old with active or convalescent COVID-19.

The chain links TRBV30 to TRBJ1-1; 7 bases line up with TRBD1. The V gene end was trimmed by 3 bases and the J gene end by 1 base; junction bases not matched to a gene: 2. The CDR3 has 13 residues. CDR1 GTSNPN and CDR2 SVGIG come from the germline V gene (reference sequence). Here the CDR3 DNA reads TGTGCCTGGAGCCGACAGGGGAACACTGAAGCTTTCTTT. Amino acids: CAWSRQGNTEAFF.

This rearrangement joins TRBV5-1 to TRBJ1-2, with D uncertain. Trimming pared 0 bases from V and 6 bases from J, leaving 12 bases between. Germline CDR1 is SGHRS and CDR2 is YFSETQ. The CDR3 length is 14 residues. This chain's CDR3 is CASSLGAKLDGYTF. Written as DNA, the CDR3 is TGCGCCAGCAGCTTGGGGGCTAAGTTAGATGGCTACACCTTC.

The count of this clone is one. The chain joins TRBV7-2 to TRBJ1-4; no definite D call. V lost 6 bases and J lost 7, with 15 bases in between. Germline V gives CDR1 SGHTA, CDR2 FQGNSA. This CDR3 contains 14 residues. CDR3 DNA sequence: TGTGCCAGCAGTCGACGCCAGGATAGTGAAAAACTGTTTTTT. Amino acid sequence: CASSRRQDSEKLFF.

This clone showed up just a few times. V usage is TRBV5-4 and J usage is TRBJ1-1, with unresolved D. The V gene's germline CDR1 is SGHNT and CDR2 YYREEE (reference sequence). Trimming shortened V by 0 bases and J by 1 base, and 7 bases separated the two germline ends. The CDR3 totals 14 residues. The CDR3: CASSLGHSNTEAFF. CDR3 DNA: TGTGCCAGCAGCTTGGGACACTCGAACACTGAAGCTTTCTTT.

The V call is TRBV19, the J call TRBJ1-2, with D hard to call. Trimming took 5 bases from V and 4 from J, leaving 14 bases between them. The CDR3 sequence is 14 residues long. The germline gives CDR1 LNHDA, CDR2 SQIVND (reference sequence). The CDR3 DNA reads TGTGCCAGTAGTGCCGAGATTGTCGGCTATGGCTACACCTTC. Translated, it gives CASSAEIVGYGYTF.

This chain joins TRBV9 and TRBJ2-3, with D perhaps TRBD2 (6 bases). Trimming took off 4 bases at V and 3 bases at J, with 12 bases between the two ends. Per germline, CDR1 SGDLS and CDR2 YYNGEE. The CDR3 is 14 residues long. The DNA of the CDR3 is TGTGCCAGCAGCCCCGGTGGGGGGACAGATACGCAGTATTTT. It specifies CASSPGGGTDTQYF.

The chain links TRBV10-3 to TRBJ2-5, with D perhaps matching TRBD2 (6 bases). Deletions cut 6 bases from V and 5 bases from J, with 19 bases between. This CDR3 is 15 amino acids long. In germline, CDR1 is ENHRY, CDR2 SYGVKD. The CDR3 region is CAIRQGGAGEETQYF. The CDR3 region has the DNA TGTGCCATCAGACAAGGCGGGGCCGGTGAGGAGACCCAGTACTTC.

This chain links TRBV24-1 with TRBJ2-5; no clear D. CDR1 and CDR2 from the germline V gene are KGHDR and SFDVKD. This CDR3 region has 15 residues. Trimming stripped 0 bases from V and 1 base from J, with 8 bases between. DNA for the CDR3: TGTGCCACCAGTGATTTGAGGTCAGGCCAAGAGACCCAGTACTTC. This sequence encodes CATSDLRSGQETQYF.

This chain joins TRBV4-3 and TRBJ1-4, with TRBD1 matching 8 bases. In germline, CDR1 is LGHNA, CDR2 YSLEER. The CDR3 sequence is 15 residues long. Trimming removed 3 bases from V and 7 bases from J; junction bases left unmatched: 7. CDR3 in amino acids: CASSHAQGAGEKLFF. DNA of the CDR3: TGCGCCAGCAGCCATGCTCAGGGGGCTGGTGAAAAACTGTTTTTT.

This rearrangement joins TRBV7-2 to TRBJ2-3; 9 positions agree with TRBD1. The ends lost 1 base at V and 8 bases at J; junction bases unmatched: 10. Germline V gene sequence: CDR1 SGHTA, CDR2 FQGNSA. The CDR3 is 16 amino acids. CDR3 sequence (DNA): TGTGCCAGCAGCTTAGTAGGGACAGGGACCCCGGGTACGCAGTATTTT. This gives the protein CASSLVGTGTPGTQYF. The full variable domain, completed using reference TRBV7-2 and TRBJ2-3, is GAGVSQSPSNKVTEKGKDVELRCDPISGHTALYWYRQSLGQGLEFLIYFQGNSAPDKSGLPSDRFSAERTGGSVSTLTIQRTQQEDSAVYLCASSLVGTGTPGTQYFGPGTRLTVL.

This chain connects TRBV3-1 (or the pseudogene TRBV3-2) to TRBJ2-7; possible D gene TRBD2, 5 bases. Trimming removed 4 bases at V and 3 bases at J, with 22 bases between. The V gene's germline CDR1 is LGHDT and CDR2 YNNKEL (reference sequence). This CDR3 spans 17 amino acids. The CDR3 DNA reads as TGTGCCAGCAGCCCCCGCGCGCCTAGCAACATTCTCTACGAGCAGTACTTC. Its protein product is CASSPRAPSNILYEQYF.

The sample holds a few counts of this clone. The rearrangement uses TRBV4-1 and TRBJ2-1, with D possibly matching TRBD2 (6 bases). Germline CDR1 and CDR2: MGHRA and YSYEKL. The V gene lost 1 base and the J gene lost 0 bases, with 10 bases spanning the gap. This CDR3 contains 16 residues. DNA for the CDR3: TGCGCCAGCAGCCAAGGGTGGGACTCCTCCTACAATGAGCAGTTCTTC. It codes for CASSQGWDSSYNEQFF.

V and J are TRBV5-1 and TRBJ2-5, with 7 positions matching TRBD2. The germline gives CDR1 SGHRS, CDR2 YFSETQ. This CDR3 has 16 residues. The ends lost 4 bases at V and 2 bases at J; junction bases unmatched: 11. In nucleotides, the CDR3 is TGCGCCAGCAGCCCACAAACTTCTAGCGGACAAGAGACCCAGTACTTC. This gives the protein CASSPQTSSGQETQYF. Drawing the rest from reference TRBV5-1 and TRBJ2-5, the complete variable domain is KAGVTQTPRYLIKTRGQQVTLSCSPISGHRSVSWYQQTPGQGLQFLFEYFSETQRNKGNFPGRFSGRQFSNSRSEMNVSTLELGDSALYLCASSPQTSSGQETQYFGPGTRLLVL.

This chain links TRBV7-2 with TRBJ2-3, with D maybe TRBD2 (6 bases). The CDR3 is made up of 15 amino acids. The V end was cut by 1 base, the J end by 4 bases, with 12 bases between. From germline, CDR1 is SGHTA and CDR2 FQGNSA. CDR3 bases: TGTGCCAGCAGCTTAGGTCCGGGAGACTCAGATACGCAGTATTTT. Translating gives CASSLGPGDSDTQYF.

The sample holds a few counts of this clone. The V gene is TRBV18, the J gene TRBJ1-1; D is uncertain. Germline V CDR1 and CDR2: KGHSH, LQKENI. Between the trimmed V and J ends, which lost 2 bases and 6 bases, there was a span of 10 bases. There are 13 residues in the CDR3. The CDR3 protein is CASSPILGAEAFF. CDR3 coding DNA: TGTGCCAGCTCACCAATCCTGGGCGCTGAAGCTTTCTTT.

The genes are TRBV6-4 and TRBJ2-1; D gene uncertain. V lost 3 bases, J lost 3 bases, and 6 bases lay in between. The CDR3 is made up of 13 amino acids. Germline values: CDR1 MRHNA, CDR2 SNTAGT. The CDR3 protein is CASSETNYNEQFF. The CDR3 DNA sequence: TGTGCCAGCAGTGAAACTAACTACAATGAGCAGTTCTTC.

The chain combines TRBV5-6 with TRBJ1-4, with 8 bases identical to TRBD1. Unmatched junction bases numbered 2, after V lost 0 bases and J lost 7 bases. The CDR3 covers 14 residues. CDR1 is SGHDT, CDR2 YYEEEE, per germline. CDR3 coding DNA: TGTGCCAGCAGCTTGGACAGGGGGTTTGAAAAACTGTTTTTT. This translates into CASSLDRGFEKLFF.

This chain connects TRBV9 to TRBJ2-1, with 8 bases fitting TRBD2. The CDR3 runs 15 residues. V shed 3 bases, J shed 8 bases, and the junction held 10 bases outside the gene matches. Germline CDR1 and CDR2: SGDLS and YYNGEE. This chain's CDR3 is CASSASGREAYEQFF. The DNA of the CDR3 is TGTGCCAGCAGCGCCTCAGGGCGGGAGGCGTATGAGCAGTTCTTC.

The chain has TRBV18 and TRBJ2-2, with D possibly TRBD1 on 6 matching bases. The CDR3 is 15 amino acids. V lost 5 bases to trimming and J lost 0 bases, with 10 bases between them. Per germline, CDR1 KGHSH and CDR2 LQKENI. The CDR3 here is CASSARQANTGELFF. CDR3 sequence (DNA): TGTGCCAGCTCAGCGAGACAGGCGAACACCGGGGAGCTGTTTTTT.

The sample holds a few counts of this clone. This rearrangement joins TRBV3-1 (or the pseudogene TRBV3-2) to TRBJ1-5; D unclear. The CDR3 length is 15 residues. CDR1 and CDR2 (germline): LGHDT, YNNKEL (reference sequence). V lost 1 base to trimming and J lost 11 bases, with 18 bases between them. For the CDR3, the DNA is TGTGCCAGCAGCCAAGCTGCAGGATCGGTTTCAGCCCAGCATTTT. The encoded protein is CASSQAAGSVSAQHF.

The rearrangement uses TRBV27 and TRBJ2-2; D might be TRBD2 (6 bases). Germline V lookup: CDR1 MNHEY, CDR2 SMNVEV (reference sequence). Trimming removed 1 base at V and 1 base at J, with 10 bases between. The CDR3 spans 16 residues. CDR3 coding DNA: TGTGCCAGCAGTTTATTTGGCGGGAAGAACACCGGGGAGCTGTTTTTT. Protein sequence: CASSLFGGKNTGELFF.

The chain couples TRBV18 to TRBJ2-7; D uncertain. CDR1 is KGHSH and CDR2 is LQKENI in the germline V gene. This CDR3 comprises 13 residues. V lost 0 bases, J lost 2 bases, and 5 bases lay in between. DNA of the CDR3: TGTGCCAGCTCACCACCAACAGCCTACGAGCAGTACTTC. This sequence encodes CASSPPTAYEQYF.

This clone has just one count. The rearrangement uses TRBV5-1 and TRBJ2-7; 7 positions agree with TRBD1. Looked up from germline, CDR1 is SGHRS and CDR2 is YFSETQ. Trimming cost V 3 bases and J 3 bases; bases outside gene matches: 12. The CDR3 totals 16 residues. The DNA for the CDR3 is TGCGCCAGCAGCTCCTATGACCGGGACAGACACTACGAGCAGTACTTC. This codes for CASSSYDRDRHYEQYF.

This clone was recorded once. The V gene is TRBV24-1, the J gene TRBJ1-1, with D maybe TRBD1 (6 bases). The ends were cut back, 2 bases at V and 4 bases at J, with 10 bases in the middle. Germline V gene data show CDR1 as KGHDR and CDR2 as SFDVKD. The CDR3 has 14 amino acids. The CDR3 sequence is CATSDSGAATEAFF. The CDR3 nucleotides read TGTGCCACCAGTGATTCAGGGGCCGCCACTGAAGCTTTCTTT.

V is TRBV7-2 and J is TRBJ2-1; 14 bases map to TRBD2. With V trimmed by 1 base and J by 10 bases, 12 bases remained unmatched. Germline CDR1 SGHTA, CDR2 FQGNSA. CDR3 size: 18 residues. The CDR3 loop reads CASSLDFLGLAGEREQFF. CDR3 coding DNA: TGTGCCAGCAGCTTAGACTTTCTGGGACTAGCGGGAGAGCGCGAGCAGTTCTTC.

The chain employs TRBV5-1 and TRBJ1-1, with D possibly matching TRBD1 (5 bases). The germline gives CDR1 SGHRS, CDR2 YFSETQ. This CDR3 has 15 residues. V lost 1 base and J 1 base, leaving 11 bases between the germline ends. CDR3 sequence (DNA): TGCGCCAGCAGCTTGTGGCAGGGAGGGAACACTGAAGCTTTCTTT. Amino acid sequence: CASSLWQGGNTEAFF. The whole variable domain, remainder taken from reference TRBV5-1 and TRBJ1-1, is KAGVTQTPRYLIKTRGQQVTLSCSPISGHRSVSWYQQTPGQGLQFLFEYFSETQRNKGNFPGRFSGRQFSNSRSEMNVSTLELGDSALYLCASSLWQGGNTEAFFGQGTRLTVV.

The J gene is TRBJ2-5, the V gene TRBV27; TRBD2 agrees at 14 bases. Looked up from germline, CDR1 is MNHEY and CDR2 is SMNVEV (reference sequence). The V segment lost 0 bases and the J segment 5 bases; nucleotides outside the gene matches: 11. The CDR3 is 19 amino acids. The CDR3 protein is CASSLSGGLAGEEWETQYF. The CDR3 bases are TGTGCCAGCAGTTTATCGGGGGGACTAGCGGGAGAGGAGTGGGAGACCCAGTACTTC.

This chain uses TRBV11-3 with TRBJ2-1; D not resolved. Trimming took off 0 bases at V and 8 bases at J, with 8 bases between the two ends. Looked up from germline, CDR1 is SGHNT and CDR2 is YENEEA. The CDR3 totals 13 residues. The CDR3: CASSLEAWDEQFF. The CDR3 nucleotides read TGTGCCAGCAGCTTAGAAGCGTGGGATGAGCAGTTCTTC.